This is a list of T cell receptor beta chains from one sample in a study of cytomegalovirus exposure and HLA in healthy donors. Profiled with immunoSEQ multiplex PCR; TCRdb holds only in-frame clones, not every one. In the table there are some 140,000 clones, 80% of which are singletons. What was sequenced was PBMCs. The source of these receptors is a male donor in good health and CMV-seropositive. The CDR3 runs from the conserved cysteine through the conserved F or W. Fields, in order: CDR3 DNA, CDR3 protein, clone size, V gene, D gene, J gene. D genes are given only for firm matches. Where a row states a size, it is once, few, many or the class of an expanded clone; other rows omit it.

CDR3 DNA: TGCGCCAGCAGCTCCGGATTGACAGGGGGCACCTTTGGCTACACCTTC
CDR3 protein: CASSSGLTGGTFGYTF
clone size: -
V gene: TRBV5-1
D gene: TRBD1
J gene: TRBJ1-2

CDR3 DNA: TGTGCCAGCAGCTCCCCCTTGCTAGCGGGGGGGCCGTCCTACAATGAGCAGTTCTTC
CDR3 protein: CASSSPLLAGGPSYNEQFF
clone size: -
V gene: TRBV7-6
D gene: TRBD2
J gene: TRBJ2-1

CDR3 DNA: TGTGCCAGCAGCGCCGTTGTATCCTACAATGAGCAGTTCTTC
CDR3 protein: CASSAVVSYNEQFF
clone size: -
V gene: TRBV9
D gene: -
J gene: TRBJ2-1

CDR3 DNA: TGTGCCAGCAGCTTAGATGGGAAACGGGACAGCAAAAACATTCAGTACTTC
CDR3 protein: CASSLDGKRDSKNIQYF
clone size: once
V gene: TRBV7-9
D gene: TRBD1
J gene: TRBJ2-4

CDR3 DNA: TGTGCCTGGAAATCCCGGGCGGGAGGGACCCCAGATACGCAGTATTTT
CDR3 protein: CAWKSRAGGTPDTQYF
clone size: -
V gene: TRBV30
D gene: TRBD2
J gene: TRBJ2-3

CDR3 DNA: TGTGCCAGCAGCTTCCGGACTAGCGGTGGGAGGGAGACCCAGTACTTC
CDR3 protein: CASSFRTSGGRETQYF
clone size: -
V gene: TRBV13
D gene: TRBD2
J gene: TRBJ2-5

CDR3 DNA: TGTGCCAGCAGCCGTGACAGGGAGGTCACTGAAGCTTTCTTT
CDR3 protein: CASSRDREVTEAFF
clone size: once
V gene: TRBV5-6
D gene: TRBD1
J gene: TRBJ1-1

CDR3 DNA: TGTGCCAGCAGTGAACAGGCAGGAGGGAATCAGCCCCAGCATTTT
CDR3 protein: CASSEQAGGNQPQHF
clone size: -
V gene: TRBV2
D gene: -
J gene: TRBJ1-5

CDR3 DNA: TGTGCCAGCACCCCCCGGGACAGGGGCTACGAGCAGTACTTC
CDR3 protein: CASTPRDRGYEQYF
clone size: few
V gene: TRBV6-5
D gene: TRBD1
J gene: TRBJ2-7

CDR3 DNA: TGTGCCAGCAGCGCGGGTACTGAGCAGTTCTTC
CDR3 protein: CASSAGTEQFF
clone size: once
V gene: TRBV9
D gene: -
J gene: TRBJ2-1

CDR3 DNA: TGCGCCAGCAGCCTCATGCCCGAGGGGGGGACAGGGGGCACCGGGGAGCTGTTTTTT
CDR3 protein: CASSLMPEGGTGGTGELFF
clone size: -
V gene: TRBV4-1
D gene: TRBD1
J gene: TRBJ2-2

CDR3 DNA: TGTGCCAGCAGCTTCGCCGCGGTCCCCCAAGAGACCCAGTACTTC
CDR3 protein: CASSFAAVPQETQYF
clone size: -
V gene: TRBV7-3
D gene: -
J gene: TRBJ2-5

CDR3 DNA: TGTGCCAGCAGCTCCCTCGCCAGGGGGTTTTACGGCTACACCTTC
CDR3 protein: CASSSLARGFYGYTF
clone size: once
V gene: TRBV7-9
D gene: TRBD1
J gene: TRBJ1-2

CDR3 DNA: TGTGCCAGCAACCAAGGGGGGGAACCCAATCAGCCCCAGCATTTT
CDR3 protein: CASNQGGEPNQPQHF
clone size: -
V gene: TRBV6-1
D gene: -
J gene: TRBJ1-5

CDR3 DNA: TGCGCCAGCAGCTTGGTTAGGGGGCAGGATGAAAAACTGTTTTTT
CDR3 protein: CASSLVRGQDEKLFF
clone size: -
V gene: TRBV5-1
D gene: TRBD1
J gene: TRBJ1-4

CDR3 DNA: TGTGCCAGCAGCGTAGACTGGGGCGCACCCCTCCACTTT
CDR3 protein: CASSVDWGAPLHF
clone size: -
V gene: TRBV9
D gene: -
J gene: TRBJ1-6

CDR3 DNA: TGTGCCAGCAGTGGGACAGGGGTTGGAAACACCATATATTTT
CDR3 protein: CASSGTGVGNTIYF
clone size: -
V gene: TRBV6-6
D gene: TRBD1
J gene: TRBJ1-3